The present TCR beta chain was sequenced within a study of graft-versus-host responses after intestinal transplantation. Study overall: Induction with anti-thymocyte globulin, then tacrolimus and steroids for around three years, was given to all recipients.

Measured with immunoSEQ multiplex PCR; TCRdb has only the in-frame clones, and not every one. This sample has about 120,000 clones, with 85% to 95% found just once. Details on this clone: The antigen remains undetermined.

The source material was unstimulated CD8+ T cells sorted from spleen or lymph node cells, sampled before intestinal transplant. The receptor was isolated from a human donor who received an intestinal transplant.

Written as DNA, the CDR3 is TGTGCCAGCAGCCAGACAGGGGGCGCAGGGGAGACCCAGTACTTC. Translating it yields CASSQTGGAGETQYF. The chain employs TRBV5-6 and TRBJ2-5; TRBD1 agrees at 10 bases. V lost 4 bases, J lost 5 bases, and 8 bases stayed unmatched. CDR3 size: 15 residues. Germline-derived CDR1 and CDR2 are SGHDT and YYEEEE.